The clone carrying this TCR beta chain has more than one count but fewer than ten. No antigen is known for it. The data belong to a study of blood T cells in healthy people across ages. Study-level points and caveats: TCR beta diversity correlated strongly with naive T cell percentage. The donors' CMV status was not determined, possibly confounding changes in expanded clonotypes.

This CDR3 contains 14 residues. Trimming took 5 bases from V and 8 from J, leaving 21 bases between them. Per germline, CDR1 DFQATT and CDR2 SNEGSKA (reference sequence). The use of a sample-barcoded 5' primer and a J-beta primer mix characterized a second PCR of about 6 to 11 cycles. TCRdb passed the 5' RACE reads through MiXCR, listing each CDR3 protein once. The sample has about 760,000 distinct CDR3 sequences, 56% seen once; the top ten hold about a quarter. The specimen sequenced was blood. This sequence was found in a man aged 40-49 years in good health. The chain joins TRBV20-1 to TRBJ1-2; D uncertain. The CDR3 reads CSAGKRTAAGGYTF. The CDR3 DNA follows: TGCAGTGCTGGAAAGAGGACGGCCGCGGGGGGCTACACCTTC.